This entry lists 24 T cell receptor beta chains sequenced from one sample in a study of T cell responses to AZD1222 COVID-19 vaccine. Data came from immunoSEQ multiplex PCR; TCRdb stores just in-frame clones and leaves some out. The data show about 130,000 clones, 88% seen once. This material consisted of peripheral blood, taken on day 0 of AZD1222 vaccination. These receptors all come from an adult in good health.

V is TRBV7-9 and J is TRBJ1-1; D is possibly TRBD1 (5 bases). This CDR3 region has 15 residues. Deletions cut 4 bases from V and 0 bases from J, with 12 bases between. Germline values: CDR1 SEHNR, CDR2 FQNEAQ (reference sequence). This chain's CDR3 is CASSSGRVMNTEAFF. Here the CDR3 DNA reads TGTGCCAGCAGCTCGGGGCGGGTAATGAACACTGAAGCTTTCTTT.

This chain uses TRBV10-3 with TRBJ2-5; 7 nucleotides agree with TRBD1. This CDR3 spans 15 amino acids. Germline V CDR1 and CDR2: ENHRY, SYGVKD. Trimming at V came to 2 bases and at J to 7 bases, leaving 10 bases not matched to a gene. Written as DNA, the CDR3 is TGTGCCATCAGTGAGCGGGACAGCCGGTCGGGGACCCAGTACTTC. It yields the protein CAISERDSRSGTQYF.

The J gene is TRBJ2-1, the V gene TRBV13, with D hard to call. Trimming pared 3 bases from V and 7 bases from J, leaving 16 bases between. Germline CDR1 and CDR2: PRHDT and FYEKMQ (reference sequence). There are 15 residues in the CDR3. DNA of the CDR3: TGTGCCAGCAGCTTTTTTCGGTCCGCGACGAATGAGCAGTTCTTC. Translated: CASSFFRSATNEQFF.

The rearrangement joins TRBV6-5 to TRBJ1-5, with D unclear. Looked up from germline, CDR1 is MNHEY and CDR2 is SVGAGI. The CDR3 is made up of 13 amino acids. Trimming shortened V by 11 bases and J by 6 bases, and 17 bases separated the two germline ends. The CDR3 sequence: CAGGLRSLQPQHF. The DNA of the CDR3 is TGTGCCGGCGGTTTAAGGTCACTTCAGCCCCAGCATTTT.

This chain connects TRBV27 to TRBJ1-5; D unclear. The germline V gene encodes CDR1 MNHEY and CDR2 SMNVEV (reference sequence). The CDR3 has 14 residues. The V gene lost 5 bases and the J gene lost 9 bases, with 17 bases spanning the gap. The DNA for the CDR3 is TGTGCCAGCAGTAACCGACGGTCAACGGGGCCCCAGCATTTT. Its translation: CASSNRRSTGPQHF.

This chain uses TRBV30 with TRBJ2-7; D remains ambiguous. Germline CDR1 and CDR2: GTSNPN and SVGIG (reference sequence). V was cut by 3 bases and J by 3 bases, with 6 bases left in between. This CDR3 contains 11 residues. In DNA form, the CDR3 reads TGTGCCTGGAGCCGGAGCTACGAGCAGTACTTC. It codes for CAWSRSYEQYF.

The CDR3 loop reads CASRESRNEKLFF. The CDR3 DNA is TGTGCCAGTAGGGAGTCTCGTAATGAAAAACTGTTTTTT. This rearrangement joins TRBV19 to TRBJ1-4; D remains unclear. The CDR3 runs 13 residues. Per the germline V gene, CDR1 is LNHDA and CDR2 is SQIVND (reference sequence). V lost 6 bases to trimming and J lost 4 bases, with 9 bases between them. Full variable domain (outside the CDR3, taken from reference TRBV19 and TRBJ1-4): DGGITQSPKYLFRKEGQNVTLSCEQNLNHDAMYWYRQDPGQGLRLIYYSQIVNDFQKGDIAEGYSVSREKKESFPLTVTSAQKNPTAFYLCASRESRNEKLFFGSGTQLSVL.

V and J are TRBV7-6 and TRBJ2-3; TRBD1 is a possible D gene (6 bases). This CDR3 has 16 amino acids. V lost 5 bases to trimming and J lost 0 bases, with 15 bases between them. Germline V gene sequence: CDR1 SGHVS, CDR2 FNYEAQ. The CDR3 coding sequence is TGTGCCAGCAGCGCAGGACAGTTTGGAAGCACAGATACGCAGTATTTT. Translated: CASSAGQFGSTDTQYF. Complete variable domain (other parts from reference TRBV7-6 and TRBJ2-3): GAGVSQSPRYKVTKRGQDVALRCDPISGHVSLYWYRQALGQGPEFLTYFNYEAQQDKSGLPNDRFSAERPEGSISTLTIQRTEQRDSAMYRCASSAGQFGSTDTQYFGPGTRLTVL.

This rearrangement joins TRBV5-1 to TRBJ2-3; D gene unclear. This CDR3 comprises 14 residues. V lost 5 bases to trimming and J lost 0 bases, with 10 bases between them. Per the germline V gene, CDR1 is SGHRS and CDR2 is YFSETQ. CDR3 nucleotides: TGCGCCAGCAGAACCTCCTCTAGCACAGATACGCAGTATTTT. It specifies CASRTSSSTDTQYF. Full variable domain (rest looked up from reference TRBV5-1 and TRBJ2-3): KAGVTQTPRYLIKTRGQQVTLSCSPISGHRSVSWYQQTPGQGLQFLFEYFSETQRNKGNFPGRFSGRQFSNSRSEMNVSTLELGDSALYLCASRTSSSTDTQYFGPGTRLTVL.

The chain combines TRBV12-3 or TRBV12-4 with TRBJ1-6; D gene uncertain. CDR3 length equals 12 residues. V was shortened by 6 bases and J by 7 bases, with 7 bases between the two germline ends. The chain's CDR3 is CASSLPNSPLHF. As DNA, the CDR3 is TGTGCCAGCAGCTTACCCAATTCACCCCTCCACTTT.

The chain is built from TRBV2 and TRBJ2-7; D assignment may be TRBD1 or TRBD2 (6 bases each). Germline values: CDR1 SNHLY, CDR2 FYNNEI. The CDR3 runs 14 residues. V lost 6 bases and J lost 3, with 15 bases in between. In DNA form, the CDR3 reads TGTGCCAGCAGGAGAGGGGGGAACGACTACGAGCAGTACTTC. Translating it yields CASRRGGNDYEQYF.

V and J are TRBV3-1 (or the pseudogene TRBV3-2) and TRBJ2-3, with 13 bases aligning to TRBD2. The CDR3 has 16 residues. The V and J ends lost 4 bases and 0 bases, in that order; junction bases with no gene match: 1. Germline-derived CDR1 and CDR2 are LGHDT and YNNKEL (reference sequence). For the CDR3, the DNA is TGTGCCAGCAGCCGGACTAGCGGGGGAAGCACAGATACGCAGTATTTT. It is translated as CASSRTSGGSTDTQYF.

This chain uses TRBV28 with TRBJ1-5; D uncertain. Germline CDR1 reads MDHEN; CDR2 reads SYDVKM. V was shortened by 3 bases and J by 3 bases, with 9 bases between the two germline ends. This CDR3 has 14 amino acids. CDR3 loop: CASSLASFNQPQHF. CDR3 in DNA: TGTGCCAGCAGTTTGGCCAGCTTCAATCAGCCCCAGCATTTT.

DNA of the CDR3: TGTGCCAGCAGCCTAAACTATGGCTACACCTTC. Translation gives CASSLNYGYTF. V usage is TRBV7-8 and J usage is TRBJ1-2; D ambiguous. Germline V lookup: CDR1 SGHVS, CDR2 FQNEAQ. Trimming cost V 5 bases and J 2 bases, with 3 bases left between them. The CDR3 consists of 11 residues.

The chain links TRBV10-3 to TRBJ1-4, with D perhaps TRBD1 (5 bases). The V gene's germline CDR1 is ENHRY and CDR2 SYGVKD. The CDR3 totals 13 residues. Trimming removed 11 bases at V and 5 bases at J, with 15 bases between. The CDR3 loop reads CASQGDLNEKLFF. CDR3 in DNA: TGTGCCTCACAAGGGGACCTCAATGAAAAACTGTTTTTT.

The chain combines TRBV29-1 with TRBJ2-5; D is tentatively TRBD1 or TRBD2 (5 bases each). The germline gives CDR1 SQVTM, CDR2 ANQGSEA. The length of the CDR3 is 11 residues. V shed 4 bases and J shed 5 bases, with 8 bases lying between them. The CDR3 spells CSVGGWETQYF. In DNA form, the CDR3 reads TGCAGCGTTGGGGGGTGGGAGACCCAGTACTTC.

The J gene is TRBJ1-5, the V gene TRBV19, with 7 bases matching TRBD1. Germline values: CDR1 LNHDA, CDR2 SQIVND (reference sequence). This CDR3 spans 14 amino acids. V shed 7 bases, J shed 4 bases, and the junction held 7 bases outside the gene matches. CDR3 loop: CASTPEQGNQPQHF. CDR3 DNA sequence: TGTGCCAGTACGCCTGAACAGGGGAATCAGCCCCAGCATTTT.

The genes are TRBV5-1 and TRBJ2-3; D is possibly TRBD2 (6 bases). The CDR3 sequence is 14 residues long. The V end was cut by 4 bases, the J end by 1 base, with 10 bases between. Germline V gene data show CDR1 as SGHRS and CDR2 as YFSETQ. The CDR3 region is CASSRDSRTDTQYF. The CDR3 DNA sequence: TGCGCCAGCAGCCGGGACTCCCGCACAGATACGCAGTATTTT.

This clone was counted only a few times. The V call is TRBV12-3 or TRBV12-4, the J call TRBJ2-5, with a tentative D call TRBD1 (5 bases). Trimming removed 7 bases from V and 4 bases from J, with 13 bases in between. The CDR3 extends over 13 amino acids. This chain's CDR3 is CASTKGLGETQYF. The CDR3 nucleotides are TGTGCCAGCACAAAGGGGCTCGGAGAGACCCAGTACTTC.

This chain connects TRBV2 to TRBJ1-2; possible D gene TRBD1, 5 bases. This CDR3 is 11 amino acids long. Looked up from germline, CDR1 is SNHLY and CDR2 is FYNNEI. Trimming cost V 7 bases and J 8 bases, with 11 bases left between them. CDR3 sequence: CASTLQEGYTF. Here the CDR3 DNA reads TGTGCCAGCACCCTACAGGAGGGCTACACCTTC.

This rearrangement joins TRBV11-2 to TRBJ2-2, with 8 bases matching TRBD2. Germline V gene sequence: CDR1 SGHAT, CDR2 FQNNGV. This CDR3 comprises 16 residues. V was pared by 4 bases and J by 5 bases, with 9 bases of the junction left unmatched. The CDR3 loop reads CASSSPTGGPTGELFF. In DNA, the CDR3 is TGTGCCAGCAGCTCCCCAACGGGGGGGCCGACCGGGGAGCTGTTTTTT.

The chain joins TRBV28 to TRBJ1-1; D remains ambiguous. The CDR3 has 14 residues. The V end lost 3 bases, the J end lost 0 bases, and 8 bases lay between the germline ends. From germline, CDR1 is MDHEN and CDR2 SYDVKM. Here the CDR3 reads CASSFVGMNTEAFF. The CDR3, as DNA: TGTGCCAGCAGTTTCGTGGGGATGAACACTGAAGCTTTCTTT. The full variable domain, rest sourced from reference TRBV28 and TRBJ1-1, is DVKVTQSSRYLVKRTGEKVFLECVQDMDHENMFWYRQDPGLGLRLIYFSYDVKMKEKGDIPEGYSVSREKKERFSLILESASTNQTSMYLCASSFVGMNTEAFFGQGTRLTVV.

The chain has TRBV5-4 and TRBJ1-3; D is possibly TRBD1 (6 bases). This CDR3 comprises 15 residues. V lost 4 bases and J lost 1, with 12 bases in between. The germline gives CDR1 SGHNT, CDR2 YYREEE (reference sequence). As DNA, the CDR3 is TGTGCCAGCAGCCGTCAAGGACAGTCTGGAAACACCATATATTTT. Translating gives CASSRQGQSGNTIYF.

The chain is built from TRBV10-3 and TRBJ1-2; the D gene is possibly TRBD1 (5 bases). With 0 bases removed from V and 5 bases from J, the gap between germline ends came to 16 bases. This CDR3 is built from 16 residues. Germline V lookup: CDR1 ENHRY, CDR2 SYGVKD. The CDR3 DNA follows: TGTGCCATCAGTGAGTCGGACCGGCGTGGGGCTTATGGCTACACCTTC. Encoded protein: CAISESDRRGAYGYTF.